A single sample is the source of the 18 T cell receptor beta chains below, sequenced in a study of blood T cell repertoires in COVID-19. Some clones are missing from TCRdb's copy, which holds only in-frame ones; the method was immunoSEQ multiplex PCR. The repertoire consists of 150,000 to 160,000 clones, with about 85% occurring once and the leading ten covering 0.63%. Sample: peripheral blood. The receptors shown here come from a man between 60 and 70 years old with COVID-19, enrolled during active disease.

The J gene is TRBJ1-5, the V gene TRBV7-2; weak D call: TRBD1 (5 bases). Germline V gives CDR1 SGHTA, CDR2 FQGNSA. Trimming removed 0 bases at V and 0 bases at J, with 9 bases between. This CDR3 is 16 amino acids long. The CDR3 here is CASSLAGRLSNQPQHF. The CDR3 nucleotides read TGTGCCAGCAGCTTAGCGGGGCGGCTTAGCAATCAGCCCCAGCATTTT.

This clone was counted a few times. The chain combines TRBV19 with TRBJ2-3, with 8 nucleotides matching TRBD2. After removal of 10 bases from V and 1 base from J, the junction contained 10 bases not matched to a gene. CDR1 is LNHDA and CDR2 is SQIVND in the germline V gene (reference sequence). The CDR3 contains 15 residues. CDR3: CATKTRGAGTDTQYF. The DNA of the CDR3 is TGTGCCACTAAAACGCGGGGGGCAGGCACAGATACGCAGTATTTT. Complete variable domain (other parts from reference TRBV19 and TRBJ2-3): DGGITQSPKYLFRKEGQNVTLSCEQNLNHDAMYWYRQDPGQGLRLIYYSQIVNDFQKGDIAEGYSVSREKKESFPLTVTSAQKNPTAFYLCATKTRGAGTDTQYFGPGTRLTVL.

The chain recombines TRBV3-1 (or the pseudogene TRBV3-2) with TRBJ2-1; TRBD2 matches 7 bases. The germline V gene encodes CDR1 LGHDT and CDR2 YNNKEL (reference sequence). Trimming cost V 4 bases and J 6 bases; bases outside gene matches: 9. CDR3 length equals 15 residues. CDR3 sequence reads: CASSPATSRTNEQFF. CDR3 DNA: TGTGCCAGCAGCCCGGCGACTAGCCGAACCAATGAGCAGTTCTTC.

The chain employs TRBV5-8 and TRBJ1-1; 7 positions match TRBD1. This CDR3 contains 15 residues. Germline CDR1 is SGHTS and CDR2 is YDEGEE. Trimming took 0 bases from V and 0 from J; bases not matched to a gene: 2. CDR3 DNA sequence: TGTGCCAGCAGCTTGGACAGGGGAATGAACACTGAAGCTTTCTTT. It encodes CASSLDRGMNTEAFF.

This chain uses TRBV5-4 with TRBJ2-3; 8 nucleotides line up with TRBD1. In germline, CDR1 is SGHNT, CDR2 YYREEE (reference sequence). J gave up 1 base and V 3 bases, and 4 bases lay outside the gene matches. This CDR3 is built from 15 residues. CDR3 amino acids: CASSSRTGRTDTQYF. The CDR3, as DNA: TGTGCCAGCAGCTCAAGGACAGGGCGCACAGATACGCAGTATTTT.

The V gene is TRBV6-4, the J gene TRBJ1-1; D call uncertain. V was clipped by 0 bases and J by 2 bases, with 13 bases between them. Germline V gives CDR1 MRHNA, CDR2 SNTAGT. The CDR3 is 16 amino acids. CDR3 loop: CASSDSTWAKNTEAFF. DNA of the CDR3: TGTGCCAGCAGTGACTCTACGTGGGCAAAAAACACTGAAGCTTTCTTT.

The CDR3, as DNA: TGTGCCAGCAGTCGGGACAGGGCGGGGGAAAAACTGTTTTTT. The encoded protein is CASSRDRAGEKLFF. J is TRBJ1-4 and V is TRBV6-6; 9 positions match TRBD1. V lost 5 bases, J lost 8 bases, and 6 bases stayed unmatched. The CDR3 totals 14 residues. The germline V gene has CDR1 MNHNY and CDR2 SVGAGI (reference sequence).

Turning to this clone: Its ends do not fully match the called genes, so a read error is possible. V usage is TRBV4-2 and J usage is TRBJ1-1; 7 bases line up with TRBD1. Per germline, CDR1 LGHNA and CDR2 YNFKEQ. This CDR3 contains 14 residues. CDR3 region: CASSHAGQNTKAFF. The CDR3 DNA follows: TGTGCCAGCAGCCATGCGGGACAGAACACTAAAGCTTTCTTT.

The genes are TRBV19 and TRBJ1-1, with unresolved D. The germline V gene has CDR1 LNHDA and CDR2 SQIVND (reference sequence). The ends were cut back, 7 bases at V and 1 base at J, with 22 bases in the middle. This CDR3 contains 17 residues. In nucleotides, the CDR3 is TGTGCCAGTAAGGGAGGGAGTATCGGCTTAACGAACACTGAAGCTTTCTTT. Its protein product is CASKGGSIGLTNTEAFF.

V usage is TRBV21-1 and J usage is TRBJ1-1; the D segment call TRBD1 is taken from the table without a DNA check. TRBV21-1 corresponds to a pseudogene. This CDR3 has 15 amino acids. Here the CDR3 reads CASSKDKPSNTEAFF. CDR3 DNA: TGTGCCAGCAGCAAGGACAAACCCTCGAACACTGAAGCTTTCTTT.

The J gene is TRBJ2-3, the V gene TRBV11-3; 10 nucleotides line up with TRBD2. The J segment lost 1 base and the V segment lost 1 base, leaving 5 bases of the junction unmatched. This CDR3 is built from 17 residues. Germline-derived CDR1 and CDR2 are SGHNT and YENEEA. The CDR3 sequence: CASSLGTGTSGTDTQYF. In DNA, the CDR3 is TGTGCCAGCAGCTTAGGGACCGGGACTAGCGGCACAGATACGCAGTATTTT.

The genes are TRBV9 and TRBJ2-3; TRBD2 agrees at 12 bases. This CDR3 contains 16 residues. Trimming at V came to 3 bases and at J to 4 bases, leaving 6 bases not matched to a gene. Looked up from germline, CDR1 is SGDLS and CDR2 is YYNGEE. The CDR3 is CASSALLAGGSDTQYF. Here the CDR3 DNA reads TGTGCCAGCAGCGCGTTACTAGCGGGAGGATCAGATACGCAGTATTTT.

This clone was observed a handful of times. The CDR3 loop reads CASIQGRTYEQYF. In DNA form, the CDR3 reads TGTGCCAGCATTCAGGGTAGAACCTACGAGCAGTACTTC. The chain uses TRBV2 and TRBJ2-7; D may be TRBD1 (5 bases). Between the trimmed V and J ends, which lost 7 bases and 2 bases, there was a span of 12 bases. The CDR3 extends over 13 amino acids. The germline gives CDR1 SNHLY, CDR2 FYNNEI.

This clone was observed a few times. The CDR3: CASSYSFSPSDYGYTF. Written as DNA, the CDR3 is TGTGCCAGCAGTTACTCGTTCAGCCCTAGTGACTATGGCTACACCTTC. The chain is built from TRBV6-2 or TRBV6-3 and TRBJ1-2; D gene ambiguous. CDR1 is MNHEY, CDR2 SVGEGT, per germline. V lost 0 bases and J 3 bases, leaving 14 bases between the germline ends. This CDR3 region has 16 residues.

The J gene is TRBJ2-7, the V gene TRBV10-3; 7 nucleotides line up with TRBD1. Trimming removed 2 bases from V and 6 bases from J; junction bases left unmatched: 7. The germline CDR1 and CDR2 sequences are ENHRY and SYGVKD. The CDR3 is 14 amino acids. CDR3 region: CAISEHDRAGEQYF. The CDR3 DNA is TGTGCCATCAGTGAGCACGACAGGGCTGGCGAGCAGTACTTC.

This clone was recorded a few times. This sequence joins TRBV9 and TRBJ2-4; 14 bases are a match to TRBD2. This CDR3 contains 20 residues. The germline V gene encodes CDR1 SGDLS and CDR2 YYNGEE. After removal of 5 bases from V and 0 bases from J, the junction contained 13 bases not matched to a gene. The CDR3: CASSVGFGTSGSLAKNIQYF. The CDR3 DNA reads TGTGCCAGCAGTGTGGGGTTCGGGACTAGCGGGAGCCTAGCCAAAAACATTCAGTACTTC.

The rearrangement uses TRBV4-2 and TRBJ1-2; no clear D. CDR3 size: 13 residues. The germline gives CDR1 LGHNA, CDR2 YNFKEQ. V was shortened by 1 base and J by 6 bases, with 9 bases between the two germline ends. This chain's CDR3 is CASSQVSRNGYTF. The CDR3 region has the DNA TGTGCCAGCAGCCAAGTGAGCAGGAATGGCTACACCTTC.

J is TRBJ2-1 and V is TRBV7-2; D is undetermined. V dropped 5 bases and J dropped 6 bases, with 14 bases sitting between them. Germline V lookup: CDR1 SGHTA, CDR2 FQGNSA. The CDR3 is 14 residues long. CDR3 nucleotide sequence: TGTGCCAGCAGCGCGACAAGTTCCCTCAATGAGCAGTTCTTC. It specifies CASSATSSLNEQFF.